The rows below give T cell receptor beta chains drawn from one sample of a study of cytomegalovirus exposure and HLA in healthy donors. Here immunoSEQ multiplex PCR was the method, and the copy in TCRdb shows in-frame clones only, minus some. Altogether about 130,000 clones are present, 83% being singletons, with the ten largest covering 1.2%. Sequenced sample: PBMCs. The receptor set was obtained from a girl aged 2-10 years in good health and CMV-seronegative. CDR3s include the opening cysteine and the closing phenylalanine or tryptophan. D genes are given only for firm matches. Clone sizes are given selectively: once, few, many, or a class where the clone is expanded.

abundance,j_gene,d_gene,v_gene,CDR3aa,CDR3nt
NA,TRBJ1-5,NA,TRBV11-3,CASSLTGFCNQPQHF,TGTGCCAGCAGCTTAACAGGGTTTTGCAATCAGCCCCAGCATTTT
NA,TRBJ1-1,TRBD1,TRBV7-2,CASSLVGQGAIGTEAFF,TGTGCCAGCAGCTTAGTGGGACAGGGGGCTATCGGCACTGAAGCTTTCTTT
NA,TRBJ1-5,NA,TRBV7-2,CASSSGASALPQHF,TGTGCCAGCAGCTCAGGGGCTTCTGCACTGCCCCAGCATTTT
NA,TRBJ2-7,NA,TRBV20-1,CSAREGGEQYF,TGCAGTGCTAGAGAGGGGGGAGAGCAGTACTTC
NA,TRBJ2-1,TRBD1,TRBV6-5,CASSSDRGRYNEQFF,TGTGCCAGCAGCTCCGACAGGGGAAGGTACAATGAGCAGTTCTTC
once,TRBJ2-7,NA,TRBV7-8,CASSLGGPWEQYF,TGTGCCAGCAGCTTAGGGGGGCCTTGGGAGCAGTACTTC
NA,TRBJ1-1,TRBD1,TRBV10-3,CAIGDPGQGYEAFF,TGTGCCATCGGAGACCCGGGACAGGGGTATGAAGCTTTCTTT
NA,TRBJ2-3,TRBD2,TRBV5-1,CASTSGIYTDTQYF,TGCGCCAGCACTAGCGGGATATACACAGATACGCAGTATTTT
few,TRBJ1-1,NA,TRBV6-5,CASSQDRAMNTEAFF,TGTGCCAGCAGTCAGGACAGAGCGATGAACACTGAAGCTTTCTTT
NA,TRBJ2-1,TRBD2,TRBV5-8,CASNSRAGYYNEQFF,TGTGCCAGCAACTCGCGAGCGGGGTACTACAATGAGCAGTTCTTC
NA,TRBJ2-7,NA,TRBV6-5,CASSYWPGTLSEQYF,TGTGCCAGCAGTTACTGGCCAGGCACCTTATCCGAGCAGTACTTC
NA,TRBJ2-1,TRBD2,TRBV15,CATSKGLAGISYNEQFF,TGTGCCACCAGCAAAGGACTAGCGGGTATCTCCTACAATGAGCAGTTCTTC
NA,TRBJ1-1,NA,TRBV7-6,CASSPEGGLMNTEAFF,TGTGCCAGCAGCCCCGAGGGAGGGCTCATGAACACTGAAGCTTTCTTT
few,TRBJ1-2,NA,TRBV12-5,CASAPIRDTVLPSPEYYGYTF,TGTGCTAGTGCCCCAATCCGGGACACCGTTCTCCCATCACCCGAGTACTATGGCTACACCTTC
NA,TRBJ2-1,TRBD1,TRBV18,CASSRSPGQASSYNEQFF,TGTGCCAGCTCACGGAGCCCGGGACAGGCCAGCTCCTACAATGAGCAGTTCTTC
NA,TRBJ2-3,TRBD1,TRBV6-5,CASSYSTGGADTQYF,TGTGCCAGCAGTTACTCGACAGGGGGCGCAGATACGCAGTATTTT
NA,TRBJ1-6,TRBD1,TRBV27,CASSLARTGDRYNSPLHF,TGTGCCAGCAGTTTGGCTAGGACAGGGGACCGGTATAATTCACCCCTCCACTTT
few,TRBJ2-1,NA,TRBV21-1,CASRKGQREAWKFF,TGTGCCAGCAGAAAGGGACAGCGCGAGGCTTGGAAGTTCTTC
once,TRBJ2-2,NA,TRBV5-4,CASSPYTPGTGELFF,TGTGCCAGCAGCCCCTACACCCCGGGCACCGGGGAGCTGTTTTTT
NA,TRBJ1-3,NA,TRBV13,CASSSRREHGNTIYF,TGTGCCAGCAGCTCGCGCAGGGAACATGGAAACACCATATATTTT
NA,TRBJ2-1,NA,TRBV6-1,CASSAPRQAYNEQFF,TGTGCCAGCAGTGCCCCACGTCAGGCCTACAATGAGCAGTTCTTC
NA,TRBJ1-3,NA,TRBV29-1,CSVVGPVSGNTIYF,TGCAGCGTTGTGGGGCCGGTCTCTGGAAACACCATATATTTT
NA,TRBJ1-2,TRBD1,TRBV10-3,CAISDPRGTGGYTF,TGTGCCATCAGTGACCCTCGGGGGACAGGTGGCTACACCTTC
NA,TRBJ1-2,NA,TRBV19,CASSIEVRVNYGYTF,TGTGCCAGTAGTATAGAAGTCAGGGTGAACTATGGCTACACCTTC
NA,TRBJ2-6,NA,TRBV30,CAWSVRSSGANVLTF,TGTGCCTGGAGTGTAAGGAGTTCTGGGGCCAACGTCCTGACTTTC
NA,TRBJ2-5,TRBD2,TRBV14,CASSRGLAGTETQYF,TGTGCCAGCAGCCGAGGACTAGCGGGGACAGAGACCCAGTACTTC
NA,TRBJ1-2,NA,TRBV11-2,CASSLGQANYGYTF,TGTGCCAGCAGCTTAGGACAGGCGAACTATGGCTACACCTTC
NA,TRBJ1-5,TRBD1,TRBV5-6,CASSLAGGQGASQPQHF,TGTGCCAGCAGCTTGGCCGGAGGTCAGGGGGCGAGTCAGCCCCAGCATTTT
NA,TRBJ2-1,TRBD1,TRBV6-5,CASSQDRGRHNEQFF,TGTGCCAGCAGCCAGGACAGGGGGCGACACAATGAGCAGTTCTTC
NA,TRBJ2-7,TRBD1,TRBV7-6,CASSPGTGRIEQYF,TGTGCCAGCAGCCCCGGGACAGGGCGCATCGAGCAGTACTTC
NA,TRBJ2-5,NA,TRBV30,CAWMTGEETQYF,TGTGCCTGGATGACTGGAGAAGAGACCCAGTACTTC
NA,TRBJ2-7,TRBD2,TRBV4-1,CASSHTGTSGHSYEQYF,TGCGCCAGCAGCCATACGGGGACTAGCGGGCACTCCTACGAGCAGTACTTC
NA,TRBJ2-2,TRBD1,TRBV27,CASTRRGPNPGELFF,TGTGCCAGCACCCGCAGGGGGCCTAATCCCGGGGAGCTGTTTTTT
NA,TRBJ2-1,TRBD2,TRBV5-1,CASSSLISGAGGDNEQFF,TGCGCCAGCAGCTCGTTAATTTCGGGAGCGGGAGGAGACAATGAGCAGTTCTTC
few,TRBJ2-5,NA,TRBV15,CATSRPGVETQYF,TGTGCCACCAGCAGGCCGGGGGTGGAGACCCAGTACTTC
NA,TRBJ1-4,TRBD1,TRBV11-2,CASSYIKTGGTEKLFF,TGTGCCAGCAGCTACATAAAGACAGGGGGGACTGAAAAACTGTTTTTT
NA,TRBJ1-2,TRBD1,TRBV6-1,CASNFGQGYGYTF,TGTGCCAGCAATTTCGGACAGGGCTATGGCTACACCTTC
NA,TRBJ2-7,NA,TRBV18,CASSPRDTAYEQYF,TGTGCCAGCTCACCAAGGGACACCGCCTACGAGCAGTACTTC
NA,TRBJ2-1,TRBD2,TRBV10-1,CASSTQVPGSGRLGNEQFF,TGCGCCAGCAGTACTCAGGTCCCCGGGAGCGGGAGGCTGGGCAATGAGCAGTTCTTC
NA,TRBJ2-3,TRBD2,TRBV15,CATSLAGGGDTQYF,TGTGCCACCAGCCTAGCGGGAGGGGGGGATACGCAGTATTTT
NA,TRBJ1-5,NA,TRBV19,CASSLPDQPQHF,TGTGCCAGTAGTCTCCCGGATCAGCCCCAGCATTTT
NA,TRBJ2-1,NA,TRBV28,CASSVVGGARYNEQFF,TGTGCCAGCAGTGTGGTAGGGGGTGCCCGCTACAATGAGCAGTTCTTC
NA,TRBJ1-4,NA,TRBV28,CASKERNEKLFF,TGTGCCAGCAAAGAACGGAATGAAAAACTGTTTTTT
NA,TRBJ2-7,TRBD1,TRBV23-1,CASSRPDRGHGYEQYF,TGCGCCAGCAGTCGACCGGACAGGGGGCATGGCTACGAGCAGTACTTC
NA,TRBJ1-3,NA,TRBV2,CASSPTGLSTGGNTIYF,TGTGCCAGCAGTCCGACGGGACTCTCCACTGGGGGAAACACCATATATTTT
NA,TRBJ2-7,TRBD2,TRBV5-1,CASSTGTSSYEQYF,TGCGCCAGCAGCACAGGGACTAGCTCCTACGAGCAGTACTTC